One sample yielded the 22 T cell receptor beta chains listed below, sequenced in a study of blood T cell repertoires in COVID-19. Some clones are missing from TCRdb's copy, which holds only in-frame ones; the method was immunoSEQ multiplex PCR. The sample contains more than 40,000 clones, more than 75% of which appear only once. Sample: peripheral blood. These receptors were taken from a man aged 50 or older with active COVID-19.

The rearrangement joins TRBV6-2 or TRBV6-3 to TRBJ2-2; 12 nucleotides match TRBD1. The CDR3 totals 14 residues. V trimming: 5 bases; J trimming: 13 bases; junction bases outside the gene matches: 8. Germline V gene lookup returns CDR1 MNHEY and CDR2 SVGEGT. CDR3 in DNA: TGTGCCAGCAGTCGTCCCGGGACAGGGGGCGGGCTGTTTTTT. Protein: CASSRPGTGGGLFF.

The chain employs TRBV18 and TRBJ1-2, with 7 bases identical to TRBD1. The V segment lost 2 bases and the J segment 4 bases; nucleotides outside the gene matches: 4. This CDR3 has 14 residues. Per germline, CDR1 KGHSH and CDR2 LQKENI. The CDR3 nucleotides are TGTGCCAGCTCACCATCGGGACAGCTCTATGGCTACACCTTC. It specifies CASSPSGQLYGYTF.

CDR3 in amino acids: CASRSGTGWGDNEQFF. Written as DNA, the CDR3 is TGCGCCAGCAGATCCGGGACAGGGTGGGGAGACAATGAGCAGTTCTTC. The V call is TRBV5-1, the J call TRBJ2-1; 9 bases line up with TRBD1. This CDR3 comprises 16 residues. V was clipped by 5 bases and J by 5 bases; unmatched bases: 11. Germline-derived CDR1 and CDR2 are SGHRS and YFSETQ.

Remarks on this clone: The junction departs from germline at one end; a sequencing error may be responsible. This chain joins TRBV28 and TRBJ2-7; D gene uncertain. The germline V gene encodes CDR1 MDHEN and CDR2 SYDVKM. CDR3 length equals 13 residues. The CDR3 loop reads CASSLSLLGALLF. In DNA, the CDR3 is TGTGCCAGCAGTTTATCCCTCCTAGGAGCCTTGCTCTTC. Full variable domain (outside the CDR3, taken from reference TRBV28 and TRBJ2-7): DVKVTQSSRYLVKRTGEKVFLECVQDMDHENMFWYRQDPGLGLRLIYFSYDVKMKEKGDIPEGYSVSREKKERFSLILESASTNQTSMYLCASSLSLLGALLFGPGTRLTVT.

In DNA, the CDR3 is TGTGCCAGCACCCTCACTAGCGGGGGGCGTGGAGATACGCAGTATTTT. Encoded protein: CASTLTSGGRGDTQYF. The chain links TRBV13 to TRBJ2-3, with TRBD2 matching 12 bases. Germline V gene sequence: CDR1 PRHDT, CDR2 FYEKMQ (reference sequence). V gave up 7 bases and J gave up 5 bases; unmatched junction bases: 10. The CDR3 totals 16 residues.

This chain links TRBV11-1 with TRBJ2-7; tentatively, D is TRBD1 (6 bases). The CDR3 length is 14 residues. Germline-derived CDR1 and CDR2 are SGHAT and FQDESV (reference sequence). With 2 bases removed from V and 5 bases from J, the gap between germline ends came to 13 bases. The CDR3 nucleotides are TGTGCCAGCAGCTTATACAGGGTAATTGACGAGCAGTACTTC. It specifies CASSLYRVIDEQYF.

The genes are TRBV6-6 and TRBJ2-7; D not certain. The CDR3 spans 14 residues. CDR1 MNHNY and CDR2 SVGAGI come from the germline V gene (reference sequence). Trimming cost V 5 bases and J 0 bases, with 11 bases left between them. CDR3 protein: CASSRDSSSYEQYF. CDR3 in DNA: TGTGCCAGCAGTCGAGACTCCAGCTCCTACGAGCAGTACTTC.

V and J are TRBV6-5 and TRBJ2-7, with 10 nucleotides matching TRBD1. This CDR3 contains 15 residues. Germline values: CDR1 MNHEY, CDR2 SVGAGI. V trimming: 0 bases; J trimming: 5 bases; junction bases outside the gene matches: 4. The CDR3 coding sequence is TGTGCCAGCAGTTACTCGACGGGACAGGGGAACGAGCAGTACTTC. It translates to CASSYSTGQGNEQYF.

The chain uses TRBV9 and TRBJ2-2; 8 nucleotides line up with TRBD1. The J segment lost 4 bases and the V segment lost 4 bases, leaving 6 bases of the junction unmatched. CDR1 SGDLS and CDR2 YYNGEE come from the germline V gene. CDR3 length: 15 amino acids. The CDR3 spells CASSPQDRATGELFF. The CDR3 DNA follows: TGTGCCAGCAGCCCCCAGGACAGGGCCACCGGGGAGCTGTTTTTT. Variable domain in full (rest from reference TRBV9 and TRBJ2-2): DSGVTQTPKHLITATGQRVTLRCSPRSGDLSVYWYQQSLDQGLQFLIQYYNGEERAKGNILERFSAQQFPDLHSELNLSSLELGDSALYFCASSPQDRATGELFFGEGSRLTVL.

The genes are TRBV18 and TRBJ2-1; 9 positions agree with TRBD2. V shed 3 bases, J shed 6 bases, and the junction held 9 bases outside the gene matches. CDR1 KGHSH and CDR2 LQKENI come from the germline V gene. The CDR3 has 16 amino acids. DNA of the CDR3: TGTGCCAGCTCACCTGCGGGACTAGCCGGCGCCAATGAGCAGTTCTTC. This sequence encodes CASSPAGLAGANEQFF.

The CDR3 spells CSVEGTGDNEKLFF. The CDR3 coding sequence is TGCAGCGTTGAGGGGACAGGGGATAATGAAAAACTGTTTTTT. V usage is TRBV29-1 and J usage is TRBJ1-4, with 10 bases that match TRBD1. CDR1 is SQVTM, CDR2 ANQGSEA, per germline. The CDR3 length is 14 residues. The V segment lost 3 bases and the J segment 4 bases; nucleotides outside the gene matches: 2.

The chain recombines TRBV6-2 or TRBV6-3 with TRBJ2-7, with 10 bases fitting TRBD2. V was pared by 6 bases and J by 2 bases, with 4 bases of the junction left unmatched. The CDR3 is 14 amino acids. From germline, CDR1 is MNHEY and CDR2 SVGEGT. The CDR3 here is CASRPSGRAYEQYF. The CDR3 DNA is TGTGCCAGCAGACCTAGCGGGAGAGCCTACGAGCAGTACTTC.

The rearrangement joins TRBV3-1 (or the pseudogene TRBV3-2) to TRBJ2-3; 7 nucleotides line up with TRBD2. V shed 4 bases, J shed 1 base, and the junction held 8 bases outside the gene matches. This CDR3 region has 16 residues. Germline V CDR1 and CDR2: LGHDT, YNNKEL (reference sequence). CDR3: CASSPHGLERTDTQYF. The CDR3 DNA is TGTGCCAGCAGCCCTCACGGACTAGAGCGCACAGATACGCAGTATTTT.

This rearrangement joins TRBV6-1 to TRBJ2-1; unclear D gene. The CDR3 is 14 residues long. Germline CDR1 is MNHNS and CDR2 is SASEGT. The germline V and J ends were trimmed by 2 bases and 9 bases, with 14 bases remaining between them. Here the CDR3 DNA reads TGTGCCAGCAGTGAAAGCACGCCCCCCGGTGAGCAGTTCTTC. Protein product: CASSESTPPGEQFF.

The rearrangement links TRBV5-5 to TRBJ2-5; D gene uncertain. CDR3 length: 15 residues. Trimming removed 2 bases from V and 0 bases from J, with 11 bases in between. Germline CDR1 is SGHKS and CDR2 is YYEKEE (reference sequence). In DNA, the CDR3 is TGTGCCAGCAGCTTAATACAGATGTACCAAGAGACCCAGTACTTC. Amino acid sequence: CASSLIQMYQETQYF.

V gene TRBV28 combines with J gene TRBJ1-2; 10 nucleotides line up with TRBD1. Germline lookup yields CDR1 MDHEN and CDR2 SYDVKM. This CDR3 is 14 amino acids long. The J segment lost 7 bases and the V segment lost 6 bases, leaving 8 bases of the junction unmatched. The CDR3 is CASSPGTGDGGYTF. As DNA, the CDR3 is TGTGCCAGCAGCCCCGGGACAGGGGATGGTGGCTACACCTTC.

The rearrangement uses TRBV6-2 or TRBV6-3 and TRBJ2-6; maybe TRBD1 (7 bases). The CDR3 spans 17 residues. The V and J ends lost 0 bases and 1 base respectively, with 10 bases between them. Germline CDR1 reads MNHEY; CDR2 reads SVGEGT. DNA for the CDR3: TGTGCCAGCAGTTACTCGGAGGGGGCTTCTGGGGCCAACGTCCTGACTTTC. Amino acids: CASSYSEGASGANVLTF.

J is TRBJ2-1 and V is TRBV4-1, with 10 nucleotides matching TRBD1. J was trimmed by 14 bases and V by 1 base; bases with no gene match: 11. The CDR3 has 15 residues. Germline assignment: CDR1 MGHRA and CDR2 YSYEKL. This CDR3 reads CASSQGGRDRGREFF. DNA of the CDR3: TGCGCCAGCAGCCAAGGGGGCCGGGACAGGGGCAGGGAGTTCTTC.

The rearrangement joins TRBV19 to TRBJ2-5, with D possibly being TRBD2 (6 bases). The V end was cut by 6 bases, the J end by 5 bases, with 19 bases between. Germline CDR1 LNHDA, CDR2 SQIVND (reference sequence). This CDR3 has 15 amino acids. CDR3: CASSAGLEGAETQYF. DNA for the CDR3: TGTGCCAGTAGCGCGGGGCTTGAGGGCGCGGAGACCCAGTACTTC.

V usage is TRBV9 and J usage is TRBJ1-1; weak D call: TRBD1 (5 bases). Deletions cut 1 base from V and 1 base from J, with 8 bases between. CDR3 length equals 14 residues. From germline, CDR1 is SGDLS and CDR2 YYNGEE. For the CDR3, the DNA is TGTGCCAGCAGCGTATTGACAGAGAACACTGAAGCTTTCTTT. As protein: CASSVLTENTEAFF.

The chain couples TRBV5-1 to TRBJ2-1; TRBD2 might be the D (5 bases). Germline CDR1 SGHRS, CDR2 YFSETQ. The CDR3 has 15 amino acids. V gave up 7 bases and J gave up 0 bases, with 14 bases separating them. Here the CDR3 DNA reads TGCGCCAGCGTTGGGCTAGGGAGCTCCTACAATGAGCAGTTCTTC. Amino acid sequence: CASVGLGSSYNEQFF.

The chain joins TRBV6-2 or TRBV6-3 to TRBJ2-5; 7 bases agree with TRBD2. V dropped 6 bases and J dropped 4; count of bases not matched to a gene: 11. The CDR3 consists of 15 residues. The germline CDR1 and CDR2 sequences are MNHEY and SVGEGT. CDR3 DNA sequence: TGTGCCAGCAGCCTGACTAGCCCCGGAGGAGAGACCCAGTACTTC. It yields the protein CASSLTSPGGETQYF.